The 6 T cell receptor beta chains given below trace back to one sample, sequenced in a study of T cell responses to AZD1222 COVID-19 vaccine. This table comes from immunoSEQ multiplex PCR, and its TCRdb copy is limited to in-frame clones, with some not included. The data show about 140,000 clones, roughly 92% seen once. Sequenced material: peripheral blood, taken on day 0 of AZD1222 vaccination. Receptors were obtained from an adult in good health.

This chain links TRBV23-1 with TRBJ1-1; 7 bases fit TRBD1. TRBV23-1 is filed as an ORF, its function uncertain. Unmatched junction bases numbered 13, after V lost 2 bases and J lost 1 base. The CDR3 spans 18 residues. DNA for the CDR3: TGCGCCAGCAGTCAACCCTTTACTCACAGGGGTCCGAACACTGAAGCTTTCTTT. Amino acid sequence: CASSQPFTHRGPNTEAFF.

The chain joins TRBV19 to TRBJ1-1, with D maybe TRBD1 (5 bases). Germline CDR1 and CDR2: LNHDA and SQIVND (reference sequence). The CDR3 runs 14 residues. V was trimmed by 2 bases and J by 5 bases, leaving 12 bases between them. DNA of the CDR3: TGTGCCAGTAGTATACGGGGCCCAGGGACTGAAGCTTTCTTT. Amino acid sequence: CASSIRGPGTEAFF.

This chain links TRBV4-2 with TRBJ2-3, with 10 nucleotides matching TRBD2. V was pared by 3 bases and J by 1 base, with 7 bases of the junction left unmatched. The V gene's germline CDR1 is LGHNA and CDR2 YNFKEQ. The CDR3 has 17 amino acids. The CDR3 region has the DNA TGTGCCAGCAGCCAGACTCTAGCGGGAGTTGGCACAGATACGCAGTATTTT. Protein: CASSQTLAGVGTDTQYF.

The rearrangement joins TRBV7-6 to TRBJ2-1, with 7 bases aligning to TRBD2. This CDR3 contains 16 residues. Per the germline V gene, CDR1 is SGHVS and CDR2 is FNYEAQ. The V gene end was trimmed by 3 bases and the J gene end by 1 base; junction bases not matched to a gene: 6. Written as DNA, the CDR3 is TGTGCCAGCAGCTTGGTCCTAGCGGAATCCTACAATGAGCAGTTCTTC. Translating it yields CASSLVLAESYNEQFF.

The chain is built from TRBV5-1 and TRBJ1-5, with TRBD1 matching over 9 bases. Germline V gene sequence: CDR1 SGHRS, CDR2 YFSETQ. CDR3 size: 17 residues. With 4 bases clipped from V and 7 bases from J, the junction kept 15 bases outside the gene matches. The chain's CDR3 is CASSTGDREEIGQPQHF. The DNA of the CDR3 is TGCGCCAGCAGCACGGGGGACAGGGAGGAAATTGGACAGCCCCAGCATTTT.

This rearrangement joins TRBV5-8 to TRBJ2-1, with D possibly matching TRBD1 (6 bases). The germline V gene encodes CDR1 SGHTS and CDR2 YDEGEE. This CDR3 has 14 amino acids. V was pared by 0 bases and J by 8 bases, with 12 bases between. The CDR3: CASSLGQGTDEQFF. CDR3 sequence (DNA): TGTGCCAGCAGCTTGGGCCAGGGGACCGATGAGCAGTTCTTC.